This TCR beta chain was identified during a study of spatial heterogeneity in lung cancer (dated by TCRdb to the late 2010s). About the study as a whole: Beta-chain transcripts were consistently detected in greater numbers than alpha-chain transcripts, which likely reflects a higher abundance of beta-chain transcripts. A strong correlation was found between TCR transcript counts in tumor regions and a T cell transcriptional module score from matched bulk RNA-seq. In the raw uncorrected reads, each unique combination of TCR and UMI appeared more than ten times on average. In non-small cell lung cancer, the study made a quantitative comparison of TCR alpha and beta repertoires among multiple tumor regions, matched nontumor lung and blood. Nonsynonymous mutation counts, determined by whole-exome sequencing of tumor tissue, were related to features of the TCR repertoire. At surgery, both alpha and beta chains were TCR-sequenced in over 200 tumor regions, 63 to 65 matched nontumor lung samples and some 56 PBMC samples.

The sample's time point, from its label and the paper: sample taken at primary tumor resection. Donors were under 95 patients with early-stage, untreated non-small cell lung cancer from the lung TRACERx cohort. TCR sequencing used whole RNA extracted from tumor and nontumor lung tissue, or from cryopreserved PBMC samples, without cell sorting. Only patients for whom sufficient RNA was available from at least two tumor regions were selected for TCR sequencing. Before being selected, tumor and adjacent nontumor lung specimens were reviewed by a lung pathologist. What the work shows at the level of the full study, not this receptor alone: Additional single-cell paired TCR alpha and beta sequencing was considered necessary to confirm, at a functional level, the hypothesis that regional TCRs recognize regional mutations. A correlation was observed between the number of expanded intratumoral alpha and beta TCRs and the tumor nonsynonymous mutation count. Estimated TCR-seq coverage of tumor T cells was only about 6.5% for alpha chains and 13% for beta chains. Counts of ubiquitous and regional expanded TCRs were found to correlate with counts of ubiquitous and regional nonsynonymous mutations, respectively.

From its cysteine to its phenylalanine, the CDR3 spans 14 amino acids. Only the CDR3 region is kept as DNA, spanning 42 bases read in frame from base 1. Via the germline V gene, CDR1 is MNHNS and CDR2 SASEGT. V gives up 4 bases and J gives up 0 bases, and the segment between their germline ends measures 8 bases. Library preparation employed 5' RACE. TCRdb shows the sequencer as NextSeq 500. The TCR library protocol attached a unique molecular identifier to each TCR cDNA molecule to allow correction of PCR and sequencing errors. Under the source paper's analysis protocol: TCR identification, UMI-based error correction and CDR3 extraction were all carried out with Decombinator tools. Expanded TCRs were defined as those above a frequency of 2 per 1,000, corresponding to the top 1% of the tumor frequency distribution. Expanded tumor TCRs were classed as regional if statistically deemed absent (corrected P<0.05) from at least one tumor region, otherwise ubiquitous. Each repertoire was subsampled 100 times to 5,000 TCRs, after which Renyi diversity was computed with the R vegan package. CDR3 similarity networks were built from amino acid triplet string-kernel similarity, with CDR3s being connected when pairwise similarity was above 0.82. The public reads were run again by TCRdb, first through fastp at Q25 and then through MiXCR, and only productive beta chains were kept. Entries are consolidated by CDR3 protein sequence, retaining the most common genes and DNA. The V and J calls shown here were made by TCRdb, not taken from the authors' results. The sample table lists about 5,600 distinct CDR3 sequences, roughly 7.4% of them with a count of one. The ten most abundant clones make up over 25% of the sample.

In this sample, this clonotype turned up many times. No cognate antigen has been identified for it. Per-nucleotide qualities are absent, and no much larger clonotype sits a single base away. The chain joins TRBV6-1 to TRBJ2-3, with no confidently assigned D gene. Material: lung tumor tissue, obtained at surgery. The TCR comes from a female donor with early-stage non-small cell lung cancer. The CDR3 protein is CASSVQFSTDTQYF. The nucleotide sequence reads TGTGCCAGCAGTGTACAGTTTAGCACAGATACGCAGTATTTT.